The 15 T cell receptor beta chains below all came from one sample that was sequenced in a study of T cell clones after liver transplantation. No cognate antigen is known for these TCRs. Proliferating CFSE-low MLR cells were sequenced to define alloreactive TCRbeta sequences. Sequenced by immunoSEQ multiplex PCR; TCRdb stores in-frame clones only, minus some. The profile covers thousands of clones, with roughly 29% appearing a single time and around 16% taken by the ten largest. Sequencing input: CD4+ T cells from cultured PBMCs. These receptors were collected from a human patient who received a liver transplant. Some T cells may have come from the graft donor.

The V call is TRBV4-1, the J call TRBJ2-2, with 8 nucleotides matching TRBD2. Germline V gene sequence: CDR1 MGHRA, CDR2 YSYEKL. The ends lost 0 bases at V and 2 bases at J; junction bases unmatched: 8. This CDR3 spans 18 amino acids. Written as DNA, the CDR3 is TGCGCCAGCAGCCAAGAGGGGCCGGGACTAGGTAACACCGGGGAGCTGTTTTTT. It is translated as CASSQEGPGLGNTGELFF.

With regard to this clone: This sequence may be a read error, since a much larger clone differs from it by one base. V is TRBV2 and J is TRBJ2-2, with 8 bases that match TRBD1. The CDR3 is 15 amino acids. Germline values: CDR1 SNHLY, CDR2 FYNNEI. Germline trimming cut 6 bases from V and 6 bases from J; bases unmatched to any gene: 9. The CDR3 nucleotides read TGTGCCAGCAGCGAGGACAGGGCTCAGGCCGGGGAGCTGTTTTTT. Residues: CASSEDRAQAGELFF.

By share, this clone ranks as medium-sized (0.01 to 0.1%). V usage is TRBV15 and J usage is TRBJ2-2; the D is unclear. Germline lookup yields CDR1 LNHNV and CDR2 YYDKDF (reference sequence). This CDR3 region has 15 residues. The ends were cut back, 0 bases at V and 4 bases at J, with 9 bases in the middle. The CDR3 here is CATSRDRTGTGELFF. The CDR3 DNA reads TGTGCCACCAGCAGAGATCGAACGGGCACCGGGGAGCTGTTTTTT.

This clone was counted between two and nine times. The genes are TRBV6-8 and TRBJ2-3; D is perhaps TRBD2 (6 bases). Per the germline V gene, CDR1 is MNHGY and CDR2 is SAAAGT. Trimming took 8 bases from V and 6 from J, leaving 9 bases between them. This CDR3 has 11 residues. CDR3 residues: CASGRGDTQYF. CDR3 in DNA: TGTGCCAGCGGCCGGGGGGATACGCAGTATTTT.

The V gene is TRBV15, the J gene TRBJ1-1; no clear D. V dropped 4 bases and J dropped 5 bases, with 17 bases sitting between them. Germline assignment: CDR1 LNHNV and CDR2 YYDKDF (reference sequence). The CDR3 totals 15 residues. CDR3 sequence (DNA): TGTGCCACCAGCAAAAGTAGGATGGTCGGGACTGAAGCTTTCTTT. As protein: CATSKSRMVGTEAFF. Together with reference TRBV15 and TRBJ1-1, the CDR3 gives the full variable domain: DAMVIQNPRYQVTQFGKPVTLSCSQTLNHNVMYWYQQKSSQAPKLLFHYYDKDFNNEADTPDNFQSRRPNTSFCFLDIRSPGLGDTAMYLCATSKSRMVGTEAFFGQGTRLTVV.

V and J are TRBV11-2 and TRBJ2-1; TRBD2 agrees at 7 bases. With V trimmed by 4 bases and J by 0 bases, 3 bases remained unmatched. This CDR3 spans 15 amino acids. Germline CDR1 and CDR2: SGHAT and FQNNGV. CDR3 loop: CASSSSGGSYNEQFF. CDR3 nucleotide sequence: TGTGCCAGCAGCTCTTCGGGAGGCTCCTACAATGAGCAGTTCTTC.

The gene calls are TRBV4-1 and TRBJ1-1; D might be TRBD1 (6 bases). V was pared by 2 bases and J by 1 base, with 11 bases between. This CDR3 has 15 amino acids. Germline loops: CDR1 MGHRA, CDR2 YSYEKL. CDR3 in DNA: TGCGCCAGCAGCCAAACGGTAGGGGGGAACACTGAAGCTTTCTTT. Protein: CASSQTVGGNTEAFF.

The chain is built from TRBV5-1 and TRBJ1-4; D may be TRBD1 (5 bases). V was shortened by 4 bases and J by 0 bases, with 16 bases between the two germline ends. The CDR3 spans 17 residues. CDR1 is SGHRS and CDR2 is YFSETQ in the germline V gene. The CDR3 nucleotides read TGCGCCAGCAGCACCCGCGGAGGGGTCGCAACTAATGAAAAACTGTTTTTT. Its translation is CASSTRGGVATNEKLFF.

Judged by abundance, this clone is medium-sized. This chain connects TRBV6-6 to TRBJ1-4; 8 nucleotides align to TRBD1. The CDR3 is 16 amino acids. J gave up 8 bases and V 6 bases, and 14 bases lay outside the gene matches. Germline CDR1 reads MNHNY; CDR2 reads SVGAGI (reference sequence). CDR3 bases: TGTGCCAGCAGCCACAACTCAGGACAGGGAATCGAAAAACTGTTTTTT. This sequence encodes CASSHNSGQGIEKLFF.

By share, this clone ranks as medium-sized. The rearrangement uses TRBV6-4 and TRBJ1-6, with TRBD1 matching 9 bases. The germline V gene has CDR1 MRHNA and CDR2 SNTAGT. V shed 6 bases and J 5 bases; nucleotides not matched to a gene: 2. CDR3 length: 14 amino acids. The CDR3 region is CASSRDRDNSPLHF. In nucleotides, the CDR3 is TGTGCCAGCAGCCGGGACAGGGATAATTCACCCCTCCACTTT.

The J gene is TRBJ2-7, the V gene TRBV6-1, with 8 bases that match TRBD1. CDR3 length equals 15 residues. Unmatched junction bases numbered 7, after V lost 6 bases and J lost 0 bases. Germline lookup yields CDR1 MNHNS and CDR2 SASEGT. The CDR3 protein is CASSQGQATSYEQYV. The DNA of the CDR3 is TGTGCCAGCAGCCAGGGACAGGCGACCTCCTACGAGCAGTACGTC.

This clone has more than one count but fewer than ten. CDR3 amino acids: CATEEENYGYTF. DNA of the CDR3: TGTGCCACGGAGGAGGAAAACTATGGCTACACCTTC. The chain links TRBV7-9 to TRBJ1-2; D not certain. The CDR3 is 12 residues long. Germline CDR1 reads SEHNR; CDR2 reads FQNEAQ (reference sequence). Deletions cut 10 bases from V and 2 bases from J, with 11 bases between. Variable domain in full (rest from reference TRBV7-9 and TRBJ1-2): DTGVSQNPRHKITKRGQNVTFRCDPISEHNRLYWYRQTLGQGPEFLTYFQNEAQLEKSRLLSDRFSAERPKGSFSTLEIQRTEQGDSAMYLCATEEENYGYTFGSGTRLTVV.

Worth noting for this clone: This likely stems from a read error, as it lies one base from a far larger clone. At the DNA level, this CDR3 is encoded by other sequences in the same sample as well. This chain connects TRBV7-2 to TRBJ2-5, with 11 bases lining up with TRBD2. The CDR3 is 16 residues long. The V gene's germline CDR1 is SGHTA and CDR2 FQGNSA. This CDR3 reads CASRLISGGAGETQYF. CDR3 DNA sequence: TGTGCCAGCCGCTTAATTAGCGGGGGGGCGGGTGAGACCCAGTACTTC. The full variable domain, with the rest looked up from reference TRBV7-2 and TRBJ2-5, is GAGVSQSPSNKVTEKGKDVELRCDPISGHTALYWYRQSLGQGLEFLIYFQGNSAPDKSGLPSDRFSAERTGGSVSTLTIQRTQQEDSAVYLCASRLISGGAGETQYFGPGTRLLVL.

This clone was recorded a few times. The gene calls are TRBV18 and TRBJ2-5; D call uncertain. The germline V gene has CDR1 KGHSH and CDR2 LQKENI. The CDR3 runs 14 residues. V dropped 3 bases and J dropped 4 bases, with 12 bases sitting between them. CDR3 loop: CASSPQWGRETQYF. CDR3 sequence (DNA): TGTGCCAGCTCACCCCAATGGGGTCGAGAGACCCAGTACTTC. The full variable domain, rest sourced from reference TRBV18 and TRBJ2-5, is NAGVMQNPRHLVRRRGQEARLRCSPMKGHSHVYWYRQLPEEGLKFMVYLQKENIIDESGMPKERFSAEFPKEGPSILRIQQVVRGDSAAYFCASSPQWGRETQYFGPGTRLLVL.

Only one count was recorded for this clone. The rearrangement uses TRBV29-1 and TRBJ1-5; 7 bases are shared with TRBD1. V lost 4 bases to trimming and J lost 4 bases; unmatched junction nucleotides: 4. The CDR3 contains 13 residues. The germline V gene has CDR1 SQVTM and CDR2 ANQGSEA. The CDR3 nucleotides are TGCAGCGTTGGGACAGGCCTTAATCAGCCCCAGCATTTT. It is translated as CSVGTGLNQPQHF.